These 31 T cell receptor beta chains were sequenced from one sample in a study of blood T cell repertoires in COVID-19 (dated by TCRdb to 2019 to 2021). The library relied on the immunoSEQ multiplex PCR assay. The clones in this table, taken by TCRdb from immuneACCESS, are in-frame only. Not every clone is retained; where verified, under half of the shortfall comes from an unresolved V gene, and the cause of the rest is unknown. The table for this sample lists 230,000 or so clones; roughly 80% of them were counted only once. The top ten clonotypes cover about 20% of the sample. Sequenced: peripheral blood. Receptors originate from a man aged 25 to 45 with active or convalescent COVID-19.

V is TRBV28 and J is TRBJ2-3; a possible D gene is TRBD1 (6 bases). The V and J ends lost 7 bases and 0 bases respectively, with 14 bases between them. Germline CDR1 reads MDHEN; CDR2 reads SYDVKM. There are 15 residues in the CDR3. The CDR3 region is CASKGDHSSTDTQYF. The CDR3, as DNA: TGTGCCAGCAAGGGGGACCATTCTAGCACAGATACGCAGTATTTT. The variable domain in full, completed from reference TRBV28 and TRBJ2-3, reads DVKVTQSSRYLVKRTGEKVFLECVQDMDHENMFWYRQDPGLGLRLIYFSYDVKMKEKGDIPEGYSVSREKKERFSLILESASTNQTSMYLCASKGDHSSTDTQYFGPGTRLTVL.

The sample holds a few counts of this clone. The chain joins TRBV4-1 to TRBJ1-2; D remains ambiguous. V was clipped by 0 bases and J by 2 bases, with 13 bases between them. Germline CDR1 is MGHRA and CDR2 is YSYEKL. CDR3 length equals 16 residues. The CDR3 DNA is TGCGCCAGCAGCCAAGATGCGTCTGACATCAACTATGGCTACACCTTC. This encodes CASSQDASDINYGYTF.

V gene TRBV11-2 combines with J gene TRBJ2-4, with 8 positions matching TRBD1. Trimming removed 1 base from V and 2 bases from J; junction bases left unmatched: 7. CDR3 size: 17 residues. Germline CDR1 and CDR2: SGHAT and FQNNGV. The CDR3, as DNA: TGTGCCAGCAGCTTAGTGGGCCCAGGGGGCTCCAAAAACATTCAGTACTTC. It codes for CASSLVGPGGSKNIQYF.

This sequence joins TRBV10-2 and TRBJ1-1; D possibly corresponds to TRBD1 (5 bases). Trimming stripped 7 bases from V and 1 base from J, with 13 bases between. Germline CDR1 and CDR2: WSHSY and SAAADI. CDR3 length: 14 residues. In DNA form, the CDR3 reads TGCGCCAGCATGTGGCAGGGAACGAACACTGAAGCTTTCTTT. Translation gives CASMWQGTNTEAFF.

The chain carries TRBV27 and TRBJ2-2; D is perhaps TRBD2 (6 bases). Deletions cut 3 bases from V and 6 bases from J, with 17 bases between. This CDR3 contains 16 residues. The V gene's germline CDR1 is MNHEY and CDR2 SMNVEV (reference sequence). CDR3 in amino acids: CASSFLRDSLSGELFF. In DNA, the CDR3 is TGTGCCAGCAGTTTCCTCCGGGACTCTCTTTCCGGGGAGCTGTTTTTT.

As regards this clone: The junction differs from germline at one of its ends, possibly a read error. The V gene is TRBV14, the J gene TRBJ1-3; TRBD1 is a possible D gene (5 bases). The length of the CDR3 is 17 residues. CDR1 is SGHDN and CDR2 is FVKESK in the germline V gene. This chain's CDR3 is CASSLGHSTAAGDTIYF. In nucleotides, the CDR3 is TGTGCCAGCAGCCTCGGACATTCCACGGCTGCTGGAGACACCATATATTTT.

This clone was observed a single time. V usage is TRBV7-3 and J usage is TRBJ2-5; D is ambiguous. CDR1 is SGHTA and CDR2 is FQGTGA in the germline V gene. The CDR3 sequence is 13 residues long. Trimming shortened V by 0 bases and J by 7 bases, and 9 bases separated the two germline ends. This chain's CDR3 is CASSLTMVATQYF. The CDR3 DNA reads TGTGCCAGCAGCTTAACGATGGTGGCGACCCAGTACTTC.

This chain uses TRBV5-1 with TRBJ2-5, with TRBD1 matching 10 bases. The CDR3 contains 15 residues. Germline values: CDR1 SGHRS, CDR2 YFSETQ. With V trimmed by 4 bases and J by 7 bases, 10 bases remained unmatched. The CDR3 region has the DNA TGCGCCAGCAGCATCCAGACAGGGGGCGCGGGGACCCAGTACTTC. This translates into CASSIQTGGAGTQYF. The variable domain in full, completed from reference TRBV5-1 and TRBJ2-5, reads KAGVTQTPRYLIKTRGQQVTLSCSPISGHRSVSWYQQTPGQGLQFLFEYFSETQRNKGNFPGRFSGRQFSNSRSEMNVSTLELGDSALYLCASSIQTGGAGTQYFGPGTRLLVL.

This rearrangement joins TRBV5-1 to TRBJ2-7, with TRBD2 matching over 7 bases. The ends lost 0 bases at V and 6 bases at J; junction bases unmatched: 12. This CDR3 comprises 16 residues. The germline V gene encodes CDR1 SGHRS and CDR2 YFSETQ. The CDR3 DNA is TGCGCCAGCAGCTTGGAGCGGGGAGGGCGCCAGGGCGAGCAGTACTTC. Translated: CASSLERGGRQGEQYF.

The chain links TRBV11-2 to TRBJ2-1, with 7 bases matching TRBD1. The germline CDR1 and CDR2 sequences are SGHAT and FQNNGV. This CDR3 is built from 13 residues. V gave up 5 bases and J gave up 6 bases; unmatched junction bases: 4. CDR3 bases: TGTGCCAGCAGCATCGGGACAGCCAATGAGCAGTTCTTC. Encoded protein: CASSIGTANEQFF.

V is TRBV5-1 and J is TRBJ1-1; 7 bases line up with TRBD1. The CDR3 sequence is 15 residues long. In germline, CDR1 is SGHRS, CDR2 YFSETQ. V was clipped by 4 bases and J by 2 bases; unmatched bases: 8. The CDR3 DNA reads TGCGCCAGCAGCCCCGGACAGGATGTTAACACTGAAGCTTTCTTT. Translating it yields CASSPGQDVNTEAFF.

V usage is TRBV19 and J usage is TRBJ2-1; 7 nucleotides line up with TRBD2. CDR3 length: 13 residues. V gave up 6 bases and J gave up 6 bases; unmatched junction bases: 5. The germline CDR1 and CDR2 sequences are LNHDA and SQIVND (reference sequence). This CDR3 reads CASSPGLVNEQFF. For the CDR3, the DNA is TGTGCCAGTAGCCCAGGACTAGTCAATGAGCAGTTCTTC.

This clone has a handful of counts. This chain links TRBV7-9 with TRBJ2-7; D gene uncertain. This CDR3 is built from 15 residues. CDR1 is SEHNR, CDR2 FQNEAQ, per germline (reference sequence). V was cut by 5 bases and J by 3 bases, with 17 bases left in between. In DNA form, the CDR3 reads TGTGCCAGCAGCCGCCCCCCAAGCTCCCTCTACGAGCAGTACTTC. Translation gives CASSRPPSSLYEQYF.

The chain recombines TRBV9 with TRBJ2-2; 7 positions agree with TRBD1. Germline loops: CDR1 SGDLS, CDR2 YYNGEE. This CDR3 has 16 residues. V dropped 0 bases and J dropped 5; count of bases not matched to a gene: 7. CDR3: CASSVDPGTVTGELFF. CDR3 DNA sequence: TGTGCCAGCAGCGTAGACCCCGGGACAGTAACCGGGGAGCTGTTTTTT.

In its sample, this clone was seen once. At one end the junction does not follow the germline gene, possibly because of a read error. This chain connects TRBV7-9 to TRBJ1-1; possible D gene TRBD1, 6 bases. CDR3 size: 12 residues. The germline V gene has CDR1 SEHNR and CDR2 FQNEAQ (reference sequence). Here the CDR3 reads CASTLGATEAFF. In nucleotides, the CDR3 is TGTGCCAGCACCCTGGGGGCCACTGAAGCCTTCTTT.

The chain joins TRBV6-6 to TRBJ1-6; possible D gene TRBD1, 6 bases. This CDR3 contains 14 residues. V was clipped by 2 bases and J by 8 bases, with 10 bases between them. The germline V gene has CDR1 MNHNY and CDR2 SVGAGI (reference sequence). The CDR3 DNA follows: TGTGCCAGCAGTTACCCAGGACAGTATTCACCCCTCCACTTT. It translates to CASSYPGQYSPLHF.

This clone appeared a single time. The chain recombines TRBV28 with TRBJ2-1; TRBD2 matches 7 bases. V was clipped by 7 bases and J by 2 bases; unmatched bases: 8. The germline CDR1 and CDR2 sequences are MDHEN and SYDVKM. The CDR3 spans 15 residues. CDR3 loop: CASNHGGITYNEQFF. CDR3 sequence (DNA): TGTGCCAGCAACCACGGGGGGATCACCTACAATGAGCAGTTCTTC.

J is TRBJ1-2 and V is TRBV11-2; D is perhaps TRBD1 (6 bases). This CDR3 has 13 residues. V was pared by 4 bases and J by 7 bases, with 13 bases between. The germline V gene encodes CDR1 SGHAT and CDR2 FQNNGV. CDR3 DNA: TGTGCCAGCAGCTACGAAGGACAGAGTGGCTACACCTTC. It yields the protein CASSYEGQSGYTF.

The genes are TRBV5-5 and TRBJ1-6; a possible D gene is TRBD1 (5 bases). CDR1 is SGHKS, CDR2 YYEKEE, per germline (reference sequence). This CDR3 is built from 17 residues. V shed 0 bases and J shed 0 bases, with 10 bases lying between them. CDR3 loop: CASSLGRQSSYNSPLHF. The CDR3 region has the DNA TGTGCCAGCAGCTTGGGGAGACAGAGCTCCTATAATTCACCCCTCCACTTT.

The CDR3 DNA reads TGTGCCAGCAGCGTCACAGGAGCGGAGACCCAGTACTTC. Residues: CASSVTGAETQYF. The chain links TRBV9 to TRBJ2-5; D might be TRBD1 (5 bases). Trimming pared 2 bases from V and 5 bases from J, leaving 10 bases between. The CDR3 runs 13 residues. Germline V gene sequence: CDR1 SGDLS, CDR2 YYNGEE.

V gene TRBV19 combines with J gene TRBJ2-2; D may be TRBD2 (6 bases). The germline V gene encodes CDR1 LNHDA and CDR2 SQIVND (reference sequence). The CDR3 is 14 amino acids. With 5 bases removed from V and 5 bases from J, the gap between germline ends came to 12 bases. The DNA for the CDR3 is TGTGCCAGTAGTGATCAGGCGGGGACCGGGGAGCTGTTTTTT. This codes for CASSDQAGTGELFF.

The rearrangement joins TRBV10-3 to TRBJ1-2; D remains ambiguous. V dropped 6 bases and J dropped 3 bases, with 14 bases sitting between them. The CDR3 is made up of 14 amino acids. Germline V gene lookup returns CDR1 ENHRY and CDR2 SYGVKD. This CDR3 reads CAISPTSTDYGYTF. The CDR3 nucleotides are TGTGCCATCAGCCCTACGTCTACAGACTATGGCTACACCTTC.

DNA for the CDR3: TGTGCCAGCGGGGGGACTGGAAGAAACACAGATACGCAGTATTTT. As protein: CASGGTGRNTDTQYF. The V gene is TRBV9, the J gene TRBJ2-3; D perhaps matches TRBD2 (6 bases). The CDR3 contains 15 residues. The germline gives CDR1 SGDLS, CDR2 YYNGEE. The germline V and J ends were trimmed by 7 bases and 2 bases, with 17 bases remaining between them.

This clone was counted a single time. As DNA, the CDR3 is TGCGCCAGCAGCCAAGTAACTGGACTAGCGGGAGGGACCGGGGAGCTGTTTTTT. Translating it yields CASSQVTGLAGGTGELFF. The V gene is TRBV4-1, the J gene TRBJ2-2; 15 bases fit TRBD2. V shed 1 base and J 5 bases; nucleotides not matched to a gene: 5. The germline V gene has CDR1 MGHRA and CDR2 YSYEKL. CDR3 length equals 18 residues.

The rearrangement links TRBV19 to TRBJ1-4; D gene uncertain. Trimming took 10 bases from V and 3 from J, leaving 9 bases between them. This CDR3 has 12 amino acids. The germline V gene encodes CDR1 LNHDA and CDR2 SQIVND (reference sequence). This CDR3 reads CATTGANEKLFF. CDR3 sequence (DNA): TGTGCCACAACCGGGGCTAATGAAAAACTGTTTTTT.

The J gene is TRBJ2-3, the V gene TRBV10-3, with TRBD1 as a possible D gene (6 bases). The V gene lost 1 base and the J gene lost 0 bases, with 8 bases spanning the gap. CDR3 length: 15 amino acids. The V gene's germline CDR1 is ENHRY and CDR2 SYGVKD. In nucleotides, the CDR3 is TGTGCCATCAGTGAGTTCGGACAGAGCACAGATACGCAGTATTTT. Its translation is CAISEFGQSTDTQYF.

The chain has TRBV18 and TRBJ1-5; TRBD1 matches at 7 bases. After removal of 3 bases from V and 5 bases from J, the junction contained 4 bases not matched to a gene. CDR1 is KGHSH and CDR2 is LQKENI in the germline V gene. This CDR3 is built from 14 residues. CDR3 amino acids: CASSPQTGYQPQHF. The CDR3 coding sequence is TGTGCCAGCTCACCGCAGACAGGGTATCAGCCCCAGCATTTT.

The chain combines TRBV19 with TRBJ1-1; no firm D call. The CDR3 is 13 amino acids. Looked up from germline, CDR1 is LNHDA and CDR2 is SQIVND (reference sequence). V was pared by 6 bases and J by 4 bases, with 12 bases between. CDR3 bases: TGTGCCAGTAGGAACCAGGTGGGCACTGAAGCTTTCTTT. Protein sequence: CASRNQVGTEAFF.

This clone appeared a single time. The chain carries TRBV10-2 and TRBJ1-6; D possibly corresponds to TRBD1 (6 bases). CDR1 is WSHSY, CDR2 SAAADI, per germline. CDR3 length: 15 residues. The V end lost 3 bases, the J end lost 2 bases, and 8 bases lay between the germline ends. The DNA of the CDR3 is TGCGCCAGCAGTGAAGCAGGGGCCTATAATTCACCCCTCCACTTT. Translating it yields CASSEAGAYNSPLHF.

V and J are TRBV27 and TRBJ2-1; D possibly corresponds to TRBD1 (6 bases). The CDR3 consists of 19 residues. Trimming shortened V by 4 bases and J by 6 bases, and 28 bases separated the two germline ends. Germline values: CDR1 MNHEY, CDR2 SMNVEV (reference sequence). CDR3 nucleotides: TGTGCCAGCAGTTCTTCCTCCCCCCACACAGGGTACAAGCCCAATGAGCAGTTCTTC. This translates into CASSSSSPHTGYKPNEQFF.

The chain uses TRBV19 and TRBJ2-7; no definite D call. The CDR3 length is 11 residues. Trimming took 5 bases from V and 3 from J, leaving 5 bases between them. Germline V CDR1 and CDR2: LNHDA, SQIVND (reference sequence). Here the CDR3 DNA reads TGTGCCAGTAGTGGCAACTACGAGCAGTACTTC. Amino acids: CASSGNYEQYF.